The 7 T cell receptor beta chains in this list originate from one sample, sequenced in a study of CD8+ T cells in alopecia areata. Treatment specified: oral pan-JAK inhibitor, 5-10 mg twice daily. Once RNA had been extracted, it was reverse transcribed into cDNA to act as the sequencing template. Produced via immunoSEQ multiplex PCR; TCRdb's table is partial and in-frame only. This table holds 87,000 or so clones, around 70% found once. Material: CD8+ T cells sorted from blood, obtained between weeks 43 and 45, from a patient treated with tofacitinib. The receptors stem from a human donor with alopecia areata.

V and J are TRBV6-5 and TRBJ2-1; 8 bases match TRBD2. Trimming removed 6 bases from V and 4 bases from J; junction bases left unmatched: 8. The length of the CDR3 is 15 residues. CDR1 is MNHEY and CDR2 is SVGAGI in the germline V gene. The CDR3 here is CASSPLAAGYNEQFF. Here the CDR3 DNA reads TGTGCCAGCAGCCCACTAGCGGCGGGTTACAATGAGCAGTTCTTC.

The rearrangement uses TRBV11-2 and TRBJ2-7, with D possibly called TRBD1 or TRBD2 (6 bases each). This CDR3 is built from 13 residues. CDR1 and CDR2 from the germline V gene are SGHAT and FQNNGV. Trimming took off 3 bases at V and 4 bases at J, with 10 bases between the two ends. CDR3 loop: CASSLGGGYEQYF. The CDR3 DNA reads TGTGCCAGCAGCTTGGGGGGCGGGTACGAGCAGTACTTC.

The chain is built from TRBV7-6 and TRBJ1-1; TRBD1 is a possible D gene (5 bases). The CDR3 is 13 amino acids. V lost 1 base, J lost 8 bases, and 11 bases lay in between. Per the germline V gene, CDR1 is SGHVS and CDR2 is FNYEAQ. The DNA of the CDR3 is TGTGCCAGCAGCTTAGAACCACAGGAAGAAGCTTTCTTT. Its translation is CASSLEPQEEAFF.

V usage is TRBV29-1 and J usage is TRBJ1-2; tentatively, D is TRBD1 (6 bases). The CDR3 sequence is 14 residues long. V was cut by 3 bases and J by 0 bases, with 11 bases left in between. Germline loops: CDR1 SQVTM, CDR2 ANQGSEA. The CDR3 nucleotides are TGCAGCGTTGACCCGACAGGAACTAACTATGGCTACACCTTC. Its protein is CSVDPTGTNYGYTF. The variable domain in full, completed from reference TRBV29-1 and TRBJ1-2, reads SAVISQKPSRDICQRGTSLTIQCQVDSQVTMMFWYRQQPGQSLTLIATANQGSEATYESGFVIDKFPISRPNLTFSTLTVSNMSPEDSSIYLCSVDPTGTNYGYTFGSGTRLTVV.

CDR3 DNA sequence: TGTGCCAGTAATTCCCGGGCCGAAGACACTGAAGCTTTCTTT. This sequence encodes CASNSRAEDTEAFF. The genes are TRBV19 and TRBJ1-1; D is unclear. V gave up 7 bases and J gave up 3 bases, with 15 bases separating them. The CDR3 extends over 14 amino acids. Germline CDR1 is LNHDA and CDR2 is SQIVND (reference sequence).

The gene calls are TRBV7-2 and TRBJ2-5, with 8 positions matching TRBD1. The J segment lost 7 bases and the V segment lost 1 base, leaving 17 bases of the junction unmatched. Per the germline V gene, CDR1 is SGHTA and CDR2 is FQGNSA. The CDR3 contains 18 residues. The chain's CDR3 is CASSLDPGAGGHGVTQYF. The CDR3 DNA sequence: TGTGCCAGCAGCTTAGATCCCGGGGCAGGGGGCCACGGGGTGACCCAGTACTTC.

This clone was detected a few times. The chain joins TRBV5-1 to TRBJ1-2, with D possibly matching TRBD1 (5 bases). Looked up from germline, CDR1 is SGHRS and CDR2 is YFSETQ. V shed 4 bases and J shed 5 bases, with 18 bases lying between them. The CDR3 has 15 residues. This CDR3 reads CASSPDSPEGYGYTF. As DNA, the CDR3 is TGCGCCAGCAGCCCCGACAGCCCGGAGGGATATGGCTACACCTTC.